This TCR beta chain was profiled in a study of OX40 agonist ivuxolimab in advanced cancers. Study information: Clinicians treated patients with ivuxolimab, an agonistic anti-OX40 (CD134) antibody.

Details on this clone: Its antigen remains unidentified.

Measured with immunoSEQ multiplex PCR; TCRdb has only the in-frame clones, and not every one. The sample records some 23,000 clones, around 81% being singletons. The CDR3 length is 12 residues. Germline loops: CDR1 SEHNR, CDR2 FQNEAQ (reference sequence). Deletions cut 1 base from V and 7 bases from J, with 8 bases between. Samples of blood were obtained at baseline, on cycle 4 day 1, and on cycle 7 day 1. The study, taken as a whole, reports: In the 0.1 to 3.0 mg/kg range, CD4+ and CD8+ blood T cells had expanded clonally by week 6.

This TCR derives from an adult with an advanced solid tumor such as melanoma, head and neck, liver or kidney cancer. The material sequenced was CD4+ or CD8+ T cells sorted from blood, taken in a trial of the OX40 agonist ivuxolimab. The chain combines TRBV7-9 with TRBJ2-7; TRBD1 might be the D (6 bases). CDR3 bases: TGTGCCAGCAGCTTAGGAGGGGGTGAGCAGTACTTC. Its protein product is CASSLGGGEQYF.